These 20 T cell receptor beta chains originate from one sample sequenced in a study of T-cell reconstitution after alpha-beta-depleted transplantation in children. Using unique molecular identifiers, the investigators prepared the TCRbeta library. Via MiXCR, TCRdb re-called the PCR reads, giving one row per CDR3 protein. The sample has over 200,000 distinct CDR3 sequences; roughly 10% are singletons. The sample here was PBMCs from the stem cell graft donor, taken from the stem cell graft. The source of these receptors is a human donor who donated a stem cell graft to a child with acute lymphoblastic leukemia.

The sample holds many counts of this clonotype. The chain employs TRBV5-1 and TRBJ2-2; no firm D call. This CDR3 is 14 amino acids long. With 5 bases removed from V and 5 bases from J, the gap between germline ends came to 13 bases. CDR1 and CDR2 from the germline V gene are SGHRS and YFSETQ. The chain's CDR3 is CASRGSLGTGELFF. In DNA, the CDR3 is TGCGCCAGCAGAGGGTCACTTGGGACCGGGGAGCTGTTTTTT.

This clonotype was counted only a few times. The DNA of the CDR3 is TGTGCCAGCAGTTTGACAGGGGGCGGTGGGACTGAAGCTTTCTTT. Residues: CASSLTGGGGTEAFF. The V call is TRBV6-5, the J call TRBJ1-1; 10 nucleotides align to TRBD1. This CDR3 region has 15 residues. The V segment lost 4 bases and the J segment 5 bases; nucleotides outside the gene matches: 7. Per germline, CDR1 MNHEY and CDR2 SVGAGI.

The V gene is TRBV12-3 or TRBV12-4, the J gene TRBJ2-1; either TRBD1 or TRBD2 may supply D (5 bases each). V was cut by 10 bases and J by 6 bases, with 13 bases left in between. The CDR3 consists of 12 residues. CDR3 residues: CATRGPSNEQFF. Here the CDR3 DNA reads TGTGCCACCCGGGGCCCCTCCAATGAGCAGTTCTTC.

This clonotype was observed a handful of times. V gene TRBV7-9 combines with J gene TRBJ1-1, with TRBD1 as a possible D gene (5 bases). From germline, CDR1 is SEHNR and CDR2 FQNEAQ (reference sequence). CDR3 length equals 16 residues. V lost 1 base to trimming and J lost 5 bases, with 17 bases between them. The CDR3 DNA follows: TGTGCCAGCAGCTTAGTATTGGGGGGAGAGAAAACTGAAGCTTTCTTT. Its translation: CASSLVLGGEKTEAFF. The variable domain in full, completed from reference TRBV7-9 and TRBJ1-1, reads DTGVSQNPRHKITKRGQNVTFRCDPISEHNRLYWYRQTLGQGPEFLTYFQNEAQLEKSRLLSDRFSAERPKGSFSTLEIQRTEQGDSAMYLCASSLVLGGEKTEAFFGQGTRLTVV.

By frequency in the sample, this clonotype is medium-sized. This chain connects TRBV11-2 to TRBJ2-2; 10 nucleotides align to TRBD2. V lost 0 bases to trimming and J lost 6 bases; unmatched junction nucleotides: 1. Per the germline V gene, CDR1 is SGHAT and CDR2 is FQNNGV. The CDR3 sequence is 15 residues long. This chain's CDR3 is CASSLDLAGAGELFF. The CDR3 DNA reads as TGTGCCAGCAGCTTAGATCTAGCGGGGGCCGGGGAGCTGTTTTTT.

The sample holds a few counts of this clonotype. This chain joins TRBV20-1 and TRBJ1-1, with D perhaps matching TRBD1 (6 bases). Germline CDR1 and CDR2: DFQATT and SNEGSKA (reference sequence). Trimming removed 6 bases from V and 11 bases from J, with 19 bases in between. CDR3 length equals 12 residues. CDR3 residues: CSAPRGIRGAFF. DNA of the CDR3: TGCAGTGCCCCTAGGGGGATCCGGGGGGCTTTCTTT.

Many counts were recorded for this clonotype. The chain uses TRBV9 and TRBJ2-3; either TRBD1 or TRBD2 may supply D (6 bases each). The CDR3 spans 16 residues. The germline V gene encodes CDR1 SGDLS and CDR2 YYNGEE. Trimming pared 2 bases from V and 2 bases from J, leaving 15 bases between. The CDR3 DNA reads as TGTGCCAGCAGCGTCCTTGGAGGGGGGACCACAGATACGCAGTATTTT. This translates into CASSVLGGGTTDTQYF.

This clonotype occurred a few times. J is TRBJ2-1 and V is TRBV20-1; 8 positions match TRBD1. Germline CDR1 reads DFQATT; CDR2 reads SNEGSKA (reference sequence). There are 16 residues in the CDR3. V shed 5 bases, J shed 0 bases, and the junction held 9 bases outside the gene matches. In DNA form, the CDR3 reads TGCAGTGCTCGCTCCCAAACAGGGGGCTCCTACAATGAGCAGTTCTTC. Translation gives CSARSQTGGSYNEQFF.

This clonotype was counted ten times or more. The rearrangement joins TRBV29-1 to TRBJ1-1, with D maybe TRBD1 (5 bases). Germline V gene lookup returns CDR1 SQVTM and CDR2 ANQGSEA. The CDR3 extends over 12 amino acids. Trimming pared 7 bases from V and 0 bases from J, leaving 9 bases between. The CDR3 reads CSAHRLNTEAFF. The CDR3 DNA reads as TGCAGCGCTCACAGGCTGAACACTGAAGCTTTCTTT.

CDR3: CASPLRGVPYEQYF. The CDR3 DNA sequence: TGTGCCAGCCCCCTGAGAGGGGTTCCCTACGAGCAGTACTTC. The chain links TRBV3-1 to TRBJ2-7; D tentatively fits TRBD1 or TRBD2 (5 bases each). This CDR3 is built from 14 residues. Germline V CDR1 and CDR2: LGHDT, YNNKEL (reference sequence). The germline V and J ends were trimmed by 8 bases and 2 bases, with 16 bases remaining between them.

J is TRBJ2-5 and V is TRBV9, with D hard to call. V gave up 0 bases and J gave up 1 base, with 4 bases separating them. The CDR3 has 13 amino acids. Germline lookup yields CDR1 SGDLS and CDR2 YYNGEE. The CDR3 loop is CASSVGIQETQYF. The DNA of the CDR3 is TGTGCCAGCAGCGTAGGGATCCAAGAGACCCAGTACTTC.

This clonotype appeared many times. The CDR3 nucleotides read TGCGCCAGCAGGCGGGGACAGGTTACCTACGGCGTCAATGAGCAGTTCTTC. It encodes CASRRGQVTYGVNEQFF. The chain uses TRBV5-1 and TRBJ2-1, with TRBD1 matching 8 bases. In germline, CDR1 is SGHRS, CDR2 YFSETQ. The junction had 16 bases not matched to a gene; V was cut back by 5 bases and J by 6 bases. The CDR3 sequence is 17 residues long.

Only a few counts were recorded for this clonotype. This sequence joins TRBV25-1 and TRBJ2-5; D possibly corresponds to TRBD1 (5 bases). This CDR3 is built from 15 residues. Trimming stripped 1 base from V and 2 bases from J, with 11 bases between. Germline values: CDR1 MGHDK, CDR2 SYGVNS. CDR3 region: CASSEFRVLQETQYF. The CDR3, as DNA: TGTGCCAGCAGTGAATTCAGGGTACTTCAAGAGACCCAGTACTTC.

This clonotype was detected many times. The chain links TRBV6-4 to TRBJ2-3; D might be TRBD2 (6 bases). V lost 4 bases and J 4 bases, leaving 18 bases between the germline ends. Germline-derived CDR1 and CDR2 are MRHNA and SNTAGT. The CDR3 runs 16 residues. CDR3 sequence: CASSVSGVSDSDTQYF. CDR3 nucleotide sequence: TGTGCCAGCAGTGTTTCGGGGGTCTCGGATTCAGATACGCAGTATTTT.

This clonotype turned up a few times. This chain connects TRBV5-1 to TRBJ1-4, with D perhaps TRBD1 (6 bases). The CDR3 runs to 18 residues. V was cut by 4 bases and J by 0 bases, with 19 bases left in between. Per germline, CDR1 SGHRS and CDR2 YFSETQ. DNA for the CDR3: TGCGCCAGCAGCCCCGGTCCCCTAGGACAGCCAACTAATGAAAAACTGTTTTTT. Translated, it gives CASSPGPLGQPTNEKLFF. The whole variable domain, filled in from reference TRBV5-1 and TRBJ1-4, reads KAGVTQTPRYLIKTRGQQVTLSCSPISGHRSVSWYQQTPGQGLQFLFEYFSETQRNKGNFPGRFSGRQFSNSRSEMNVSTLELGDSALYLCASSPGPLGQPTNEKLFFGSGTQLSVL.

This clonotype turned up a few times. The CDR3, as DNA: TGTGCCAGCGGACTAGCGGGAAACACCGGGGAGCTGTTTTTT. This translates into CASGLAGNTGELFF. This chain joins TRBV2 and TRBJ2-2; 12 bases are shared with TRBD2. Germline CDR1 SNHLY, CDR2 FYNNEI. Germline trimming cut 8 bases from V and 2 bases from J; bases unmatched to any gene: 0. This CDR3 comprises 14 residues.

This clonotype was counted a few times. CDR3 in amino acids: CASSPGQGETNYGYTF. The CDR3 coding sequence is TGTGCCAGCAGTCCGGGACAGGGGGAAACTAACTATGGCTACACCTTC. This sequence joins TRBV12-3 or TRBV12-4 and TRBJ1-2, with 11 bases that match TRBD1. This CDR3 has 16 residues. V shed 5 bases and J 0 bases; nucleotides not matched to a gene: 5.

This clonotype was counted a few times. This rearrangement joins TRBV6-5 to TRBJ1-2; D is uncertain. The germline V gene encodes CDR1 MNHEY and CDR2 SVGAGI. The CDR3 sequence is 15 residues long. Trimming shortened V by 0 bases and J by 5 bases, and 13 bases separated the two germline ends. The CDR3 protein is CASSYSPDQEYGYTF. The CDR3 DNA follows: TGTGCCAGCAGTTACTCGCCGGATCAGGAGTATGGCTACACCTTC.

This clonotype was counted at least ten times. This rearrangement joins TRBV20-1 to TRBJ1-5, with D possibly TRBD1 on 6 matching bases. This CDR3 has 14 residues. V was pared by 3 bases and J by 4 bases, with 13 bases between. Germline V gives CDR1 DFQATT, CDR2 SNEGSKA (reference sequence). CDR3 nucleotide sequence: TGCAGTGCTAGCAGGACAGCCCTTAATCAGCCCCAGCATTTT. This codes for CSASRTALNQPQHF.

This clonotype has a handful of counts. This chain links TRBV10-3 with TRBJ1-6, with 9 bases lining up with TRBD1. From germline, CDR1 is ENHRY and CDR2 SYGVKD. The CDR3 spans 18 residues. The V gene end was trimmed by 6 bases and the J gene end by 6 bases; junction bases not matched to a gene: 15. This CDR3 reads CAISSTTEGQGGNSPLHF. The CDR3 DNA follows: TGTGCCATCAGCTCAACTACCGAGGGACAGGGCGGTAATTCACCCCTCCACTTT.